Shown below are 22 T cell receptor beta chains from a single sample sequenced in a study of regulatory T cells in long-lasting Graves disease. Described time point: newly diagnosed GD, antithyroid drugs for less than 3 months. The TCR library used RNA extracted from PBMCs. Assembly of TCR beta libraries relied on iRepertoire HTBI primers together with Arm-PCR of CDR3 regions. Each CDR3 protein gets one entry after TCRdb re-called the multiplex PCR reads with MiXCR. The data contain around 250,000 distinct CDR3 sequences, 15% to 20% of them singletons. This sample was shared with a second study, whose subject was T cells in Graves' hyperthyroidism and ophthalmopathy.

Specimen: peripheral blood mononuclear cells (PBMCs), collected at new diagnosis, from a patient treated with antithyroid drugs. The receptors derive from a woman aged 25 to 39 with Graves disease.

Regarding this clonotype: Being one base from a much bigger clone, this may be a read error. The genes are TRBV6-5 and TRBJ1-2; D is possibly TRBD1 (6 bases). This CDR3 is 14 amino acids long. Between the trimmed V and J ends, which lost 2 bases and 3 bases, there was a span of 10 bases. Germline CDR1 MNHEY, CDR2 SVGAGI. CDR3 in amino acids: CASSYGGNHYGYTF. The CDR3 bases are TGTGCCAGCAGTTACGGGGGCAACCACTATGGCTACACCTTC.

This clonotype was recorded many times. J is TRBJ2-4 and V is TRBV7-2; D remains ambiguous. CDR3 length equals 15 residues. V was trimmed by 3 bases and J by 1 base, leaving 10 bases between them. Germline CDR1 reads SGHTA; CDR2 reads FQGNSA. Here the CDR3 DNA reads TGTGCCAGCAGCTTGGGTGGTATGGCCAAAAACATTCAGTACTTC. Translation gives CASSLGGMAKNIQYF.

The chain couples TRBV27 to TRBJ2-5; TRBD2 might be the D (6 bases). CDR3 length: 13 residues. V lost 3 bases and J lost 5, with 10 bases in between. Germline loops: CDR1 MNHEY, CDR2 SMNVEV (reference sequence). CDR3 in DNA: TGTGCCAGCAGTTTTAGGCTAGCGGAGACCCAGTACTTC. Translating gives CASSFRLAETQYF.

Ten or more counts support this clonotype. Here the CDR3 DNA reads TGTGCCAGCAGTTTCCCTAGCGGGGGAACCTACGAGCAGTACTTC. Translation: CASSFPSGGTYEQYF. The chain is built from TRBV12-3 or TRBV12-4 and TRBJ2-7; 10 nucleotides match TRBD2. V lost 3 bases and J lost 2; bases outside the gene matches: 4. The CDR3 has 15 residues.

This clonotype has a count of ten or more. The chain employs TRBV15 and TRBJ2-7; D not certain. In germline, CDR1 is LNHNV, CDR2 YYDKDF (reference sequence). The CDR3 covers 17 residues. Trimming removed 3 bases from V and 0 bases from J, with 18 bases in between. The CDR3 loop reads CATSRGSSTPSSYEQYF. CDR3 sequence (DNA): TGTGCCACCAGCAGGGGTTCCTCAACCCCAAGCTCCTACGAGCAGTACTTC.

This clonotype was picked up one time. This chain connects TRBV15 to TRBJ2-5, with 8 bases that match TRBD2. Trimming cost V 5 bases and J 4 bases; bases outside gene matches: 6. The CDR3 runs 14 residues. The germline V gene encodes CDR1 LNHNV and CDR2 YYDKDF (reference sequence). CDR3 residues: CATSVGGALETQYF. CDR3 DNA sequence: TGTGCCACCAGCGTCGGGGGGGCCTTAGAGACCCAGTACTTC.

This clonotype was seen at least ten times. The chain uses TRBV6-2 or TRBV6-3 and TRBJ1-1; D uncertain. V was trimmed by 6 bases and J by 1 base, leaving 9 bases between them. The V gene's germline CDR1 is MNHEY and CDR2 SVGEGT. The CDR3 runs 13 residues. The CDR3 reads CASSSSSNTEAFF. In nucleotides, the CDR3 is TGTGCCAGCAGCTCCTCGTCGAACACTGAAGCTTTCTTT.

In this sample, this clonotype turned up many times. This chain joins TRBV7-2 and TRBJ1-4; 11 bases are a match to TRBD1. V was clipped by 5 bases and J by 8 bases; unmatched bases: 4. The germline V gene has CDR1 SGHTA and CDR2 FQGNSA. The CDR3 runs to 14 residues. CDR3: CASSRDRGAEKLFF. The CDR3 region has the DNA TGTGCCAGCAGCAGGGACAGGGGGGCCGAAAAACTGTTTTTT.

On this clonotype itself: Here the CDR3 omits its conserved ending phenylalanine or tryptophan, so a read error is the likely source. This rearrangement joins TRBV11-2 to TRBJ2-1; D assignment may be TRBD1 or TRBD2 (6 bases each). The V gene lost 8 bases and the J gene lost 5 bases, with 16 bases spanning the gap. The CDR3 loop spans 14 amino acids. Germline CDR1 reads SGHAT; CDR2 reads FQNNGV. CDR3 sequence (DNA): TGTGCCAGCGGCAGACTAGGGGGTCACAATGAGCAGTTCCTC. Protein sequence: CASGRLGGHNEQFL.

Comment on this clonotype: A much larger clone differs by one base, so this may be a read error. The rearrangement uses TRBV6-2 or TRBV6-3 and TRBJ2-5; possibly TRBD2 for D (5 bases). The V end was cut by 7 bases, the J end by 11 bases, with 17 bases between. The germline V gene has CDR1 MNHEY and CDR2 SVGEGT. CDR3 length equals 12 residues. CDR3 bases: TGTGCCAGCAAAGATGGGTCCCGAGGGCAGTACTTC. Protein sequence: CASKDGSRGQYF.

The rearrangement links TRBV7-6 to TRBJ1-1, with a possible D match to TRBD1 (6 bases). This CDR3 is 15 amino acids long. Deletions cut 5 bases from V and 5 bases from J, with 18 bases between. The germline CDR1 and CDR2 sequences are SGHVS and FNYEAQ. The CDR3 DNA sequence: TGTGCCAGCAGCCTAGGGGGGGGGCAGAATACTGAAGCTTTCTTT. Residues: CASSLGGGQNTEAFF.

The table lists this clonotype with many counts. This chain uses TRBV2 with TRBJ1-1; D is unclear. Germline V lookup: CDR1 SNHLY, CDR2 FYNNEI. The CDR3 runs to 13 residues. V lost 6 bases to trimming and J lost 5 bases, with 13 bases between them. The CDR3, as DNA: TGTGCCAGCAGCCAGACCTATAGGACTGAAGCTTTCTTT. Translated, it gives CASSQTYRTEAFF.

This clonotype was recorded many times. The V gene is TRBV7-9, the J gene TRBJ2-3; possibly TRBD1 for D (6 bases). The CDR3 has 12 residues. Germline CDR1 SEHNR, CDR2 FQNEAQ (reference sequence). V shed 11 bases and J shed 6 bases, with 15 bases lying between them. CDR3 residues: CAEERGTDTQYF. For the CDR3, the DNA is TGTGCCGAAGAGAGGGGGACGGATACGCAGTATTTT.

For this clonotype: Since a far larger clone is one base different, this is likely a read error. The chain employs TRBV3-1 and TRBJ2-1; 15 bases map to TRBD2. The DNA end lines up better with TRBJ2-5; the J call may be wrong. The CDR3 is 17 amino acids. Germline-derived CDR1 and CDR2 are LGHDT and YNNKEL (reference sequence). The CDR3 coding sequence is TGTGCCAGCAGCCCCGGGACTAGCGGGGGGTCGGTAGAGACCCAGTACTTC. This translates into CASSPGTSGGSVETQYF.

There are many counts of this clonotype. This chain joins TRBV7-2 and TRBJ1-5, with a possible D match to TRBD1 (6 bases). Germline V gene lookup returns CDR1 SGHTA and CDR2 FQGNSA. V lost 4 bases, J lost 6 bases, and 16 bases lay in between. This CDR3 spans 15 amino acids. The CDR3 sequence is CASSSEPGAGQPQHF. DNA of the CDR3: TGTGCCAGCAGCTCGGAACCAGGGGCGGGTCAGCCCCAGCATTTT. Complete variable domain (other parts from reference TRBV7-2 and TRBJ1-5): GAGVSQSPSNKVTEKGKDVELRCDPISGHTALYWYRQSLGQGLEFLIYFQGNSAPDKSGLPSDRFSAERTGGSVSTLTIQRTQQEDSAVYLCASSSEPGAGQPQHFGDGTRLSIL.

This clonotype was observed many times. V is TRBV5-6 and J is TRBJ1-1; maybe TRBD1 (6 bases). The length of the CDR3 is 15 residues. Germline V lookup: CDR1 SGHDT, CDR2 YYEEEE. Trimming took 2 bases from V and 0 from J, leaving 11 bases between them. CDR3 in amino acids: CASSLRGQMNTEAFF. The DNA of the CDR3 is TGTGCCAGCAGCTTACGAGGACAGATGAACACTGAAGCTTTCTTT.

This clonotype occurred many times. The rearrangement joins TRBV12-3 or TRBV12-4 to TRBJ1-4; 9 bases are a match to TRBD1. This CDR3 region has 13 residues. The V segment lost 6 bases and the J segment 12 bases; nucleotides outside the gene matches: 8. The CDR3 loop reads CASSPRDRAELFF. The CDR3 coding sequence is TGTGCCAGCAGCCCCCGGGACAGGGCGGAACTGTTTTTT.

The chain has TRBV25-1 and TRBJ1-4, with D perhaps TRBD1 (5 bases). V gave up 3 bases and J gave up 8 bases, with 13 bases separating them. The length of the CDR3 is 14 residues. CDR1 and CDR2 (germline): MGHDK, SYGVNS. The CDR3 here is CASSEGGELEKLFF. The CDR3 coding sequence is TGTGCCAGCAGTGAGGGAGGGGAGTTGGAAAAACTGTTTTTT.

This clonotype occurred many times. The rearrangement uses TRBV27 and TRBJ1-4; D not resolved. CDR3 size: 16 residues. Germline lookup yields CDR1 MNHEY and CDR2 SMNVEV (reference sequence). V lost 1 base to trimming and J lost 8 bases, with 17 bases between them. The chain's CDR3 is CASSLYLPRRDEKLFF. In DNA form, the CDR3 reads TGTGCCAGCAGTTTATATTTACCTCGGAGAGACGAAAAACTGTTTTTT.

This clonotype was detected many times. The chain employs TRBV6-1 and TRBJ2-6; D might be TRBD1 (6 bases). Germline values: CDR1 MNHNS, CDR2 SASEGT. V lost 6 bases, J lost 4 bases, and 19 bases lay in between. CDR3 size: 17 residues. The CDR3 DNA reads TGTGCCAGCAGGAGACAGGACGTAGGTAGCGGGGCCAACGTCCTGACTTTC. It codes for CASRRQDVGSGANVLTF.

The chain uses TRBV7-6 and TRBJ1-1; maybe TRBD1 (6 bases). V gave up 4 bases and J gave up 4 bases, with 16 bases separating them. The CDR3 is 15 amino acids. The V gene's germline CDR1 is SGHVS and CDR2 FNYEAQ. For the CDR3, the DNA is TGTGCCAGCAGCTGGGGAGGGCAGGGGAGCACTGAAGCTTTCTTT. It yields the protein CASSWGGQGSTEAFF. The variable domain in full, completed from reference TRBV7-6 and TRBJ1-1, reads GAGVSQSPRYKVTKRGQDVALRCDPISGHVSLYWYRQALGQGPEFLTYFNYEAQQDKSGLPNDRFSAERPEGSISTLTIQRTEQRDSAMYRCASSWGGQGSTEAFFGQGTRLTVV.

This clonotype was recorded many times. The V call is TRBV12-3 or TRBV12-4, the J call TRBJ1-2, with D tentatively TRBD1 (5 bases). The CDR3 consists of 19 residues. Trimming stripped 4 bases from V and 0 bases from J, with 24 bases between. The CDR3 region is CASSSHQRGMYTANYGYTF. The CDR3 bases are TGTGCCAGCAGTTCCCATCAACGGGGGATGTATACAGCTAACTATGGCTACACCTTC.